This TCR beta chain was recorded in a study of tumour-infiltrating T cells in Burkitt lymphoma. Overall study: Patients covered every epidemiological subtype of Burkitt lymphoma. Productive clonality predicted overall and progression-free survival. Study conclusions and caveats: Several public clonotypes were shared across many Burkitt lymphoma patients.

The CDR3 covers 16 residues. Germline loops: CDR1 LNHDA, CDR2 SQIVND (reference sequence). The ends lost 4 bases at V and 4 bases at J; junction bases unmatched: 8. This clone was detected only a few times. Its antigen remains unknown. Clones were sequenced by immunoSEQ multiplex PCR, and TCRdb holds only the in-frame ones, with some missing. Among 45,000 to 60,000 clones listed, around 30% were seen once. The V call is TRBV19, the J call TRBJ2-2; 8 bases align to TRBD1. The TCR was taken from a human donor with Burkitt lymphoma. The sequenced material came from tumor tissue. The CDR3 nucleotides are TGTGCCAGTAGTACCCGGACAGGGTCGAGCACCGGGGAGCTGTTTTTT. Amino acids: CASSTRTGSSTGELFF.